This T cell receptor (beta chain) was obtained from a study of blood T cell repertoires in COVID-19. The wider study: Spain, Italy and the United States supplied samples that represented acute and convalescent COVID-19.

Sequencing was performed with immunoSEQ multiplex PCR; in TCRdb, only in-frame clones are kept and a portion is missing. This sample has around 210,000 clones, with 65% to 90% found just once. The V and J ends lost 7 bases and 2 bases respectively, with 8 bases between them. The CDR3 consists of 12 residues. Sequenced sample: peripheral blood. This TCR was sampled from a human donor in a cohort sampled during active COVID-19. This chain uses TRBV12-3 or TRBV12-4 with TRBJ1-2; no reliable D call. The CDR3 spells CASKSRNYGYTF. In DNA, the CDR3 is TGTGCCAGCAAGTCACGGAACTATGGCTACACCTTC.